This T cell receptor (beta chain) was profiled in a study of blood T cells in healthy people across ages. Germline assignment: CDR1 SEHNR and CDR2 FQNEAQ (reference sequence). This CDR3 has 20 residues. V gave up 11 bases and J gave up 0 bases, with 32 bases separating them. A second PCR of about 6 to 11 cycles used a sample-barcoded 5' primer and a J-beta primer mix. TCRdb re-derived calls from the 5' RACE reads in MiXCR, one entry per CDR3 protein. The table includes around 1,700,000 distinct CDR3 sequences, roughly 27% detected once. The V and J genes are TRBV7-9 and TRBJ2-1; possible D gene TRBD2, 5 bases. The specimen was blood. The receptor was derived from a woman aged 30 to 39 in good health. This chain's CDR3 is CAGDAGRRQAPRSSYNEQFF. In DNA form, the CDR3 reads TGTGCCGGGGATGCCGGCAGGAGGCAGGCCCCCCGCAGCTCCTACAATGAGCAGTTCTTC.